The sequence of this T cell receptor beta chain was determined in a study of cytomegalovirus exposure and HLA in healthy donors. The PCR ran on 60 Vbeta and 13 Jbeta primers. Some clones are missing from TCRdb's copy, which holds only in-frame ones; the method was immunoSEQ multiplex PCR. This table holds 130,000 or so clones, 75% to 90% found once. Germline lookup yields CDR1 SNHLY and CDR2 FYNNEI. The junction had 6 bases not matched to a gene; V was cut back by 2 bases and J by 3 bases. The CDR3 sequence is 15 residues long. The study sampled nominally healthy donors, though unrecorded immune exposures were likely. This clone appeared a single time.

The clonotype originates from a man under 40 in good health and CMV-seronegative. The chain uses TRBV2 and TRBJ1-1; TRBD1 aligns across 7 bases. The sequenced material came from PBMCs. The CDR3 is CASSESTGLDTEAFF. CDR3 DNA: TGTGCCAGCAGTGAATCGACAGGGCTGGACACTGAAGCTTTCTTT.